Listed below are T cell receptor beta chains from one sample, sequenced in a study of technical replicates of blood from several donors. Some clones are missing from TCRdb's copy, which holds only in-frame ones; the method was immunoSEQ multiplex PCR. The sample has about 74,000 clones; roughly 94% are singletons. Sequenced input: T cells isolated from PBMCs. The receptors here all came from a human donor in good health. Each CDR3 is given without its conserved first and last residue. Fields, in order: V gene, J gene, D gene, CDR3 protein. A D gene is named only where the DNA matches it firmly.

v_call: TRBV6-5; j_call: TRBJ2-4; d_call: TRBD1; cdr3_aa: ASMDRAKNIQY
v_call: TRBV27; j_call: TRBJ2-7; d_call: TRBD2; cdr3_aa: ASSSLAGGWGYEQY
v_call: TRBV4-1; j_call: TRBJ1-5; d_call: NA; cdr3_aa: ASSQYTENGNQPQH
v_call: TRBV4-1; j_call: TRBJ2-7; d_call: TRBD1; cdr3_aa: ASSLGGQGNDEQY
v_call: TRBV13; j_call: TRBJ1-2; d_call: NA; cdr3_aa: ASSYRDGGDGYT
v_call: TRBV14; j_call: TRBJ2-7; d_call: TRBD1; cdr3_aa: ASSPKAGGYRGLYEQY
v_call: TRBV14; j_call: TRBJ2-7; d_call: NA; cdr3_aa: ASSQVISEQY
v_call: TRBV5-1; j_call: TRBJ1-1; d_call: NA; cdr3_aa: ASSALAGTEAF
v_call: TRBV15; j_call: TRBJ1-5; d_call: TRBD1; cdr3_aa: ATSRVRTGLEGPQH
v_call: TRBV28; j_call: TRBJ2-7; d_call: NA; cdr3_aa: ASFTRHYEQY
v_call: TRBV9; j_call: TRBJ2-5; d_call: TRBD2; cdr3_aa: ASSVGRTSGEQETQY
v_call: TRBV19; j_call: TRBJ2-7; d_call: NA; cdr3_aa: ASSLRDSWGEQY
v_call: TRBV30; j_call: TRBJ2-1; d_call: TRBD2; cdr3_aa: AWSVGSGSYNEQF
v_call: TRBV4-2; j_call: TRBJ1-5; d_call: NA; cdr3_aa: ASSQDEVGGSLNQPQH
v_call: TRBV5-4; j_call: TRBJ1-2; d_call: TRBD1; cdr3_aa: ASSLAFRTGDYGYT
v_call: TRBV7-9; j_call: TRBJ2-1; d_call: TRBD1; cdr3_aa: ASSLKTGSLDEQF
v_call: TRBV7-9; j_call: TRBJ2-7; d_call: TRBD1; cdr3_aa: ASSPLGTGGAEQY
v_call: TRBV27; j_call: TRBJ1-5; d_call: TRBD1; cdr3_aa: ASSITGGMGQPQH
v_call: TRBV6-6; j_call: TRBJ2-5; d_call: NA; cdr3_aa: ASSYYYTGSGETQY
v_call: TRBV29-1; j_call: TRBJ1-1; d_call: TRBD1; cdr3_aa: SVTTFRDREAF
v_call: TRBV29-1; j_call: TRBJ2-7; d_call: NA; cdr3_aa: SVEVPGQTLVGEQY
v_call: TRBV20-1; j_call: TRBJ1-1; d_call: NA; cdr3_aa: STGLITEAF
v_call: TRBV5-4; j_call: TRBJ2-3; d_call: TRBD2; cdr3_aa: ASSLGTSGGAATQY
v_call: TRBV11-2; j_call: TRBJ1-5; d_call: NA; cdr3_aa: ASAEDINQPQH
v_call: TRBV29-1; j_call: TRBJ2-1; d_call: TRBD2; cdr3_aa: SVEGTSGRDEQF
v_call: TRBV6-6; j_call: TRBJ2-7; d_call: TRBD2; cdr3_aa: ASSSPGLAGGYEQY
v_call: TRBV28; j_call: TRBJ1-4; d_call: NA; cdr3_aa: ASMTTASEKLF
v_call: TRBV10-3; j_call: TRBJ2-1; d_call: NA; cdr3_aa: AISEEQDPYNEQF
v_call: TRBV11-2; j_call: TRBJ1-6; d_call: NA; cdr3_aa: ASSPRGGSDNSPLH
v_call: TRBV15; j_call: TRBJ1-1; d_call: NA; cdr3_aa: ATSSEGDLMNTEAF
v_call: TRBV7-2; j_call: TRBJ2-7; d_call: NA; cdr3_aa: ASSPSRDTESEQY
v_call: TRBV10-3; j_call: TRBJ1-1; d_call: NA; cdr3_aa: AIRRSLNTEAF
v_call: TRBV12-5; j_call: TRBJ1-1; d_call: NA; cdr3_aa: ASGLVLTEALTMNTEAF
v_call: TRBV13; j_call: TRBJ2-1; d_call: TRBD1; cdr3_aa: ASSFRAGTGISNEQF
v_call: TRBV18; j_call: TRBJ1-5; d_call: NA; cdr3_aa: ASSPGENQPQH
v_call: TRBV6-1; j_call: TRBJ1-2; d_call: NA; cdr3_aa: ASSDNGYT
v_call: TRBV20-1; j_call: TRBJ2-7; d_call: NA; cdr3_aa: SARVVSEQY
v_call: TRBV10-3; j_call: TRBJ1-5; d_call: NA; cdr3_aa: AISESGQGGNQPQH
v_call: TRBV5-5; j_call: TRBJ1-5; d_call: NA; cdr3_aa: ASSQGYSNQPQH
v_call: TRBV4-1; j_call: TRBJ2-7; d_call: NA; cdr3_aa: ASSQDWQESYEQY
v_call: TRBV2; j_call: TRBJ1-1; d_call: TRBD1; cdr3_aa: ASSSIITGDTEAF
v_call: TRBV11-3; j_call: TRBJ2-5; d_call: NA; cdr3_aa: ASSLRPGFRETQY
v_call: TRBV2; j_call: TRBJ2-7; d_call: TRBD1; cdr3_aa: ASSDPGTGSSYEQY
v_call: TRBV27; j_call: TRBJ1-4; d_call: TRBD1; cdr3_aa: ASTTLTGAYEKLF
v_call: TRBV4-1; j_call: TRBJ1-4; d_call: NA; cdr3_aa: ASSRPPGGEKLF
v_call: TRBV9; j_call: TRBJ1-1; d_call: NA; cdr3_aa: ASSNRRDGARTEAF
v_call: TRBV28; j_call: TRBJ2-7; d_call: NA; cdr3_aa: ASSFPRREGSYEQY
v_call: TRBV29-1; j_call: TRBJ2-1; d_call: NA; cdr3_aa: SVEDWGHSSNEQF
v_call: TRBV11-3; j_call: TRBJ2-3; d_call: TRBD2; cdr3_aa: ASSLFKTTGTTLTDTQY
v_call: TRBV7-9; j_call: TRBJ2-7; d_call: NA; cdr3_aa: ASSLPPGYEQY
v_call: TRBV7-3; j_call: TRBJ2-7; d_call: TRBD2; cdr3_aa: ASSLGLGGAHEQY
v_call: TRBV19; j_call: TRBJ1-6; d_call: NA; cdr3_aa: ASSADYNSPLH
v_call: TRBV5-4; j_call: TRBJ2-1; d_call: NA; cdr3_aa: ASSPQGIKVSGEQF
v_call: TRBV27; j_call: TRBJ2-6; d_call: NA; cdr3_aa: ASSLLSGANVLT
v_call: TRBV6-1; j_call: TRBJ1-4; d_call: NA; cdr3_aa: ASSQRANEKLF
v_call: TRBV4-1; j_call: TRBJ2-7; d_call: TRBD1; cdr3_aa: ASSQALGTGSWSYEQY
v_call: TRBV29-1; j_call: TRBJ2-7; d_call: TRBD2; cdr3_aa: SAAESSGRPGEQY
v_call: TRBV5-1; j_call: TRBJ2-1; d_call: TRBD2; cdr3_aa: ASSLRVGGGASEQF
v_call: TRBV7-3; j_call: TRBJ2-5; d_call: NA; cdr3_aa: ASSLGFGETQY